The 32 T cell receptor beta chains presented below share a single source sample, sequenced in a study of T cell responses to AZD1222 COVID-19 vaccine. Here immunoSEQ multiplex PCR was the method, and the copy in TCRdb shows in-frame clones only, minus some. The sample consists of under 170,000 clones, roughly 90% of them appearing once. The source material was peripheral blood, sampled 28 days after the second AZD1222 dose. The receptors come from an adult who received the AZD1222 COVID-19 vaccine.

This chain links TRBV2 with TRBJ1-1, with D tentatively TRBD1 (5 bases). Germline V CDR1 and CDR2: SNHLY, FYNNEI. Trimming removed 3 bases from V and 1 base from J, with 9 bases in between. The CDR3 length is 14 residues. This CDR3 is CASSEGGGNTEAFF. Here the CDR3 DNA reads TGTGCCAGCAGTGAGGGTGGGGGGAACACTGAAGCTTTCTTT.

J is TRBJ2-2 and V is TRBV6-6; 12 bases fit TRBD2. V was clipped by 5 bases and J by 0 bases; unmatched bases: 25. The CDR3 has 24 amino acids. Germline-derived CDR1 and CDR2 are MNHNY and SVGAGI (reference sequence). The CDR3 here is CASSPPLSSSGLAGTVANTGELFF. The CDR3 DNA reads TGTGCCAGCAGTCCCCCATTGAGCTCCTCAGGACTAGCGGGAACGGTGGCGAACACCGGGGAGCTGTTTTTT.

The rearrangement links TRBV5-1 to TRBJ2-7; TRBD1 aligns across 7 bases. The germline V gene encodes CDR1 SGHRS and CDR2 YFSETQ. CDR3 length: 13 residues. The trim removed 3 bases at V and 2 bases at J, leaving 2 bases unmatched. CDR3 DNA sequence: TGCGCCAGCAGCTCGGGGACAGCCTACGAGCAGTACTTC. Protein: CASSSGTAYEQYF.

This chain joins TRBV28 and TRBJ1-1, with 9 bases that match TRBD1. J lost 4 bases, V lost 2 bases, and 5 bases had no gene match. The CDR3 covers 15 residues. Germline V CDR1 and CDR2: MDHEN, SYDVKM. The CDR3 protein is CASSLRDRVFTEAFF. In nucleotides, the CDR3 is TGTGCCAGCAGTTTACGGGACAGGGTGTTCACTGAAGCTTTCTTT.

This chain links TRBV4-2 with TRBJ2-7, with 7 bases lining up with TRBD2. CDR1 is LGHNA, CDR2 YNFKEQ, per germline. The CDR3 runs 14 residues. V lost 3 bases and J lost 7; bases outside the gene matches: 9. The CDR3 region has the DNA TGTGCCAGCAGCCACGCAAGTTCGGGAGGTGAGCAGTACTTC. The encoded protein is CASSHASSGGEQYF.

CDR3 sequence reads: CASSPMGDEQYF. Written as DNA, the CDR3 is TGTGCCAGCAGCCCGATGGGGGACGAGCAGTACTTC. The J gene is TRBJ2-7, the V gene TRBV5-8; either TRBD1 or TRBD2 may fit D (5 bases each). There are 12 residues in the CDR3. From germline, CDR1 is SGHTS and CDR2 YDEGEE. The V end was cut by 4 bases, the J end by 5 bases, with 10 bases between.

The CDR3 nucleotides are TGTGCCAGCTCACCCGGGACAGGGCATCAGCCCCAGCATTTT. Translating gives CASSPGTGHQPQHF. The chain employs TRBV18 and TRBJ1-5, with 9 bases aligning to TRBD1. CDR1 is KGHSH and CDR2 is LQKENI in the germline V gene. Trimming at V came to 3 bases and at J to 5 bases, leaving 2 bases not matched to a gene. This CDR3 is 14 amino acids long. Complete variable domain (other parts from reference TRBV18 and TRBJ1-5): NAGVMQNPRHLVRRRGQEARLRCSPMKGHSHVYWYRQLPEEGLKFMVYLQKENIIDESGMPKERFSAEFPKEGPSILRIQQVVRGDSAAYFCASSPGTGHQPQHFGDGTRLSIL.

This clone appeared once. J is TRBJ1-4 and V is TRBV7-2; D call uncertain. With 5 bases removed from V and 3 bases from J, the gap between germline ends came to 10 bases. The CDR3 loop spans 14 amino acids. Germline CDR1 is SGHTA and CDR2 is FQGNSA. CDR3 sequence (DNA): TGTGCCAGCAGCCCGACCGGTCCTAATGAAAAACTGTTTTTT. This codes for CASSPTGPNEKLFF. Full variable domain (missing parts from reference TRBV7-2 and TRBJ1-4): GAGVSQSPSNKVTEKGKDVELRCDPISGHTALYWYRQSLGQGLEFLIYFQGNSAPDKSGLPSDRFSAERTGGSVSTLTIQRTQQEDSAVYLCASSPTGPNEKLFFGSGTQLSVL.

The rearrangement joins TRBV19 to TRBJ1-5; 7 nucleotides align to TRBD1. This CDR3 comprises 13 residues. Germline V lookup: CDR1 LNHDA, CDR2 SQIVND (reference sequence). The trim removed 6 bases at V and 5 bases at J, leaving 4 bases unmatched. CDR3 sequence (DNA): TGTGCCAGTAGACAGGGGATGGATCAGCCCCAGCATTTT. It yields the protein CASRQGMDQPQHF.

DNA for the CDR3: TGTGCCAGCCGGGGACAGGGAGGCACCGGGGAGCTGTTTTTT. Encoded protein: CASRGQGGTGELFF. The genes are TRBV6-5 and TRBJ2-2, with TRBD1 identical over 9 bases. Germline lookup yields CDR1 MNHEY and CDR2 SVGAGI. Unmatched junction bases numbered 5, after V lost 8 bases and J lost 4 bases. This CDR3 comprises 14 residues.

The CDR3 region is CASSLSGSGTQYF. CDR3 in DNA: TGTGCCAGCAGTTTATCGGGCAGCGGTACGCAGTATTTT. The chain links TRBV27 to TRBJ2-3; a weak D match, TRBD2 (5 bases). The CDR3 covers 13 residues. Germline CDR1 reads MNHEY; CDR2 reads SMNVEV (reference sequence). V was trimmed by 0 bases and J by 8 bases, leaving 9 bases between them.

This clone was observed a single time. The chain's CDR3 is CASSVQGAFWEQYF. The CDR3 DNA sequence: TGTGCCAGTAGTGTCCAGGGGGCCTTTTGGGAGCAGTACTTC. This chain links TRBV19 with TRBJ2-7; 8 bases agree with TRBD1. V shed 5 bases, J shed 7 bases, and the junction held 10 bases outside the gene matches. Germline CDR1 LNHDA, CDR2 SQIVND (reference sequence). The length of the CDR3 is 14 residues.

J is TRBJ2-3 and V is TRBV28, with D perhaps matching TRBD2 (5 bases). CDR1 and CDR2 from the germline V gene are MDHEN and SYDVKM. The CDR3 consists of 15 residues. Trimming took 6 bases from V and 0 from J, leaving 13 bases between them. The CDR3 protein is CASRSDSTSTDTQYF. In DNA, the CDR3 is TGTGCCAGCAGGTCGGACTCTACTAGCACAGATACGCAGTATTTT.

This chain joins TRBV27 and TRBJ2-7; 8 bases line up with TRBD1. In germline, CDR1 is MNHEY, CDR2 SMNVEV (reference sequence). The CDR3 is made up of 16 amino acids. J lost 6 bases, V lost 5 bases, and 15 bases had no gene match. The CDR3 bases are TGTGCCAGCAGTCCAGACAGGGGACCTTCCAGGTCCGAGCAGTACTTC. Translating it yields CASSPDRGPSRSEQYF.

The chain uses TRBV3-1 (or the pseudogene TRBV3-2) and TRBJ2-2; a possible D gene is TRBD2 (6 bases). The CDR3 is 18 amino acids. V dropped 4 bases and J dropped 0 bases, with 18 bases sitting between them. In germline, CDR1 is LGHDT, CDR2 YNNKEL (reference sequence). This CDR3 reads CASSRSPGLPSNTGELFF. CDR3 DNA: TGTGCCAGCAGCCGTTCGCCGGGACTTCCATCGAACACCGGGGAGCTGTTTTTT.

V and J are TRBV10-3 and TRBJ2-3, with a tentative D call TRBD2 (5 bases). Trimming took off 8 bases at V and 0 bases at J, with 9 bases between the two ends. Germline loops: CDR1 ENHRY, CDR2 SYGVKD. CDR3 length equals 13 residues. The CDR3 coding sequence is TGTGCCATCGGGGTAGCGAGCACAGATACGCAGTATTTT. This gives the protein CAIGVASTDTQYF.

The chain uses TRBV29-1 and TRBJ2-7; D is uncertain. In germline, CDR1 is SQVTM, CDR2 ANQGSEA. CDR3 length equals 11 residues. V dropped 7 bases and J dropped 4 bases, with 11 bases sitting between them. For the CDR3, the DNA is TGCAGCGGGGCTACGACGTACGAGCAGTACTTC. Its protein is CSGATTYEQYF.

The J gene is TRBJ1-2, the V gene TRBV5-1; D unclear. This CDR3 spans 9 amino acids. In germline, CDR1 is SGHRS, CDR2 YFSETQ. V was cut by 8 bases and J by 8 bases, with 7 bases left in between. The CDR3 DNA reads TGCGCCAGGATGCGGGGCTACACCTTC. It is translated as CARMRGYTF.

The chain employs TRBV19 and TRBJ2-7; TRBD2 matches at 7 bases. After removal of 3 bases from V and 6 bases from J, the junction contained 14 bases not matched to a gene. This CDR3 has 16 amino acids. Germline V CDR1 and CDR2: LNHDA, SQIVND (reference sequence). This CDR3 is CASSITQGGKVGEQYF. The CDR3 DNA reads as TGTGCCAGTAGTATCACCCAGGGAGGGAAGGTTGGCGAGCAGTACTTC. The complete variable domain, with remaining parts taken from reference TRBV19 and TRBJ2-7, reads DGGITQSPKYLFRKEGQNVTLSCEQNLNHDAMYWYRQDPGQGLRLIYYSQIVNDFQKGDIAEGYSVSREKKESFPLTVTSAQKNPTAFYLCASSITQGGKVGEQYFGPGTRLTVT.

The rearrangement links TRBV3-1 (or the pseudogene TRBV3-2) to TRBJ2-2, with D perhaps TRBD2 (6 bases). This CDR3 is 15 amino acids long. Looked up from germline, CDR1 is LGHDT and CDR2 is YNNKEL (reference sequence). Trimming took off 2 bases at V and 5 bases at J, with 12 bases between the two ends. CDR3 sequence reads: CASSQLGGKTGELFF. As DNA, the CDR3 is TGTGCCAGCAGCCAACTCGGAGGGAAAACCGGGGAGCTGTTTTTT.

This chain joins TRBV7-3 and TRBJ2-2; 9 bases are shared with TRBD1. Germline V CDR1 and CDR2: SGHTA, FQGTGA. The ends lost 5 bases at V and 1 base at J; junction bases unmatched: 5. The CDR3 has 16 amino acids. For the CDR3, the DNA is TGTGCCAGCAGCATCCCGACAGGGGGGAACACCGGGGAGCTGTTTTTT. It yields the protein CASSIPTGGNTGELFF. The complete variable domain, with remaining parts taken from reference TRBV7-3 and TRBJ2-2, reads GAGVSQTPSNKVTEKGKYVELRCDPISGHTALYWYRQSLGQGPEFLIYFQGTGAADDSGLPNDRFFAVRPEGSVSTLKIQRTERGDSAVYLCASSIPTGGNTGELFFGEGSRLTVL.

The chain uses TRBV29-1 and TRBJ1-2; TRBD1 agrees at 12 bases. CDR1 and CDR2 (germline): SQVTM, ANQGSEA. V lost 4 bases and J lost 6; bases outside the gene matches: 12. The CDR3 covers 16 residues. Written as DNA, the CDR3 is TGCAGCGTTGTGGGTCGATCCGGGACAGGGGGCAATGGCTACACCTTC. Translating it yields CSVVGRSGTGGNGYTF.

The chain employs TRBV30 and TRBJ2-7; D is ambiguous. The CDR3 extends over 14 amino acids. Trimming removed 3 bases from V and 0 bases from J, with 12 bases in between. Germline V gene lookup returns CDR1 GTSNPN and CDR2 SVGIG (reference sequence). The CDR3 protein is CAWSRPLLSYEQYF. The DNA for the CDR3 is TGTGCCTGGAGCCGCCCGCTCCTCTCCTACGAGCAGTACTTC.

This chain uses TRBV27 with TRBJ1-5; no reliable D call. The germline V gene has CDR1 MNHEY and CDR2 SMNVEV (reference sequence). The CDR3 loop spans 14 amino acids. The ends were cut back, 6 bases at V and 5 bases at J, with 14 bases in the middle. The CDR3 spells CASRNSGFHQPQHF. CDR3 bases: TGTGCCAGCAGGAATTCGGGATTTCATCAGCCCCAGCATTTT.

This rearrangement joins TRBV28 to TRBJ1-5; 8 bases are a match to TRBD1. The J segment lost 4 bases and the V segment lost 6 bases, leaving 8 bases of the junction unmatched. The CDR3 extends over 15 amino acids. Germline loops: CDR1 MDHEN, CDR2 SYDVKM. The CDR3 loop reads CASRPHGTGNQPQHF. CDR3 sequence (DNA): TGTGCCAGCAGACCGCACGGGACAGGAAATCAGCCCCAGCATTTT.

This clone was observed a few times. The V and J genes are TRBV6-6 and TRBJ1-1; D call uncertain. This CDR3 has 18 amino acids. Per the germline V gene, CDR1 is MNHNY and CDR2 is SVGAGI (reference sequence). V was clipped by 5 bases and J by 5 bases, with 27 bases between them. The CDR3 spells CASSLPPDGEGWRTEAFF. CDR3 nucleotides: TGTGCCAGCAGTCTACCCCCGGACGGGGAAGGTTGGAGAACTGAAGCTTTCTTT.

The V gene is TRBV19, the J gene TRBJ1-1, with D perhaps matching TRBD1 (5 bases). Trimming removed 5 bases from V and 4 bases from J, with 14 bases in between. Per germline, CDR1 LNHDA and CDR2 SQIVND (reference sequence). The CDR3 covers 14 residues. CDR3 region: CASSVGPGGTEAFF. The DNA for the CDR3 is TGTGCCAGTAGTGTAGGACCTGGGGGCACTGAAGCTTTCTTT.

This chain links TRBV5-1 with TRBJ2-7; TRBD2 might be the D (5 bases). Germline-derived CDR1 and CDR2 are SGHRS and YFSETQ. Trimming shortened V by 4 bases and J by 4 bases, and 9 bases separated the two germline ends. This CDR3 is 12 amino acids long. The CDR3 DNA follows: TGCGCCAGCAGCACGGGGATGTACGAGCAGTACTTC. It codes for CASSTGMYEQYF.

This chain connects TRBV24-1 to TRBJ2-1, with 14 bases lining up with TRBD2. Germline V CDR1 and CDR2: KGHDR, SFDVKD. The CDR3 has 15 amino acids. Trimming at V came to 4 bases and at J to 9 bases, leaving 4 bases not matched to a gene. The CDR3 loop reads CATSDGTSGSFEQFF. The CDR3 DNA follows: TGTGCCACCAGTGACGGGACTAGCGGGAGCTTTGAGCAGTTCTTC.

CDR3 loop: CASSKREEETQYF. CDR3 DNA: TGTGCCAGCAGCAAACGAGAGGAAGAGACCCAGTACTTC. The chain links TRBV21-1 to TRBJ2-5; TRBD2 is the table's D call and was not checked against the DNA. TRBV21-1 represents a pseudogene. This CDR3 comprises 13 residues.

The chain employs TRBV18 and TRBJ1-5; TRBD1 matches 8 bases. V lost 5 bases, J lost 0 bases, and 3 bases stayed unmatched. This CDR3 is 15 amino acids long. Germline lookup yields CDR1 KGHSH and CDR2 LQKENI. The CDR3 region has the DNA TGTGCCAGCTCAAAGACAGGGGATAGCAATCAGCCCCAGCATTTT. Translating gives CASSKTGDSNQPQHF.

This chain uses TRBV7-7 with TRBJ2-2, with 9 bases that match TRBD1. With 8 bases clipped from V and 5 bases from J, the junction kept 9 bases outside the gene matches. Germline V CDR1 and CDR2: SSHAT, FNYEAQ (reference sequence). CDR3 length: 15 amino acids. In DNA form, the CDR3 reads TGTGCCAGCTACATGAACAGGGGGCGTACCGGGGAGCTGTTTTTT. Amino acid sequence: CASYMNRGRTGELFF.